This T cell receptor (beta chain) emerged from a study of blood T cell repertoires in COVID-19. Study-wide background: The origin of the acute and convalescent COVID-19 samples was the United States, Italy and Spain.

CDR3 size: 14 residues. Losses at the gene ends were 2 bases for V and 3 bases for J; bases not matched to a gene: 2. Germline V gene data show CDR1 as SGHNT and CDR2 as YENEEA. Method: immunoSEQ multiplex PCR; TCRdb's copy keeps in-frame clones and lacks some. The data contain roughly 200,000 clones, approximately 85% of them seen just once; the ten biggest clones take up roughly 3.5%. The chain couples TRBV11-3 to TRBJ2-3, with 7 bases that match TRBD2. This sequence was found in a man in his 60s with acute or convalescent COVID-19. Sequenced sample: peripheral blood. The CDR3 nucleotides read TGTGCCAGCAGCTTAAGGGGAGGGACAGATACGCAGTATTTT. It translates to CASSLRGGTDTQYF.